The 11 T cell receptor beta chains in this list originate from one sample, sequenced in a study of molecular identifiers for immune sequencing clone quantification. TCRdb used MiXCR to reprocess the PCR reads, holding one entry per CDR3 protein. The sample lists some 680,000 distinct CDR3 sequences, roughly 25% occurring once. Sequencing used naive CD8+ T cells from blood, with Jurkat cell RNA spiked in. The subset: FACS-sorted CD8+CD4-CCR7+CD45RA+ naive T cells. The origin of the receptors is a human donor in good health. Some libraries in this study had Jurkat cell RNA spiked in.

This clonotype was picked up a small number of times. The chain recombines TRBV4-2 with TRBJ1-2, with D uncertain. The germline gives CDR1 LGHNA, CDR2 YNFKEQ. Trimming cost V 0 bases and J 4 bases, with 15 bases left between them. The CDR3 length is 16 residues. CDR3 in DNA: TGTGCCAGCAGCCAAGACGGATACAATCCCGGCTATGGCTACACCTTC. Protein sequence: CASSQDGYNPGYGYTF.

About this clonotype: A junction boundary mismatches the germline segment, possibly from a read error. The chain couples TRBV6-5 to TRBJ2-5; D might be TRBD1 or TRBD2, each matching 5 bases. CDR3 size: 14 residues. CDR1 and CDR2 (germline): MNHEY, SVGAGI. CDR3 nucleotides: TGTGCCAGCAGTTACGGGGGAATACAAGAGGCCCAGTACTTC. As protein: CASSYGGIQEAQYF.

This clonotype came up many times. The chain joins TRBV5-1 to TRBJ2-7, with no clear D. From germline, CDR1 is SGHRS and CDR2 YFSETQ. CDR3 size: 15 residues. V was pared by 0 bases and J by 0 bases, with 10 bases between. The CDR3: CASSLEVVGSYEQYF. The CDR3 DNA reads as TGCGCCAGCAGCTTGGAGGTGGTTGGCTCCTACGAGCAGTACTTC. The full variable domain, in which reference TRBV5-1 and TRBJ2-7 provide the parts outside the CDR3, is KAGVTQTPRYLIKTRGQQVTLSCSPISGHRSVSWYQQTPGQGLQFLFEYFSETQRNKGNFPGRFSGRQFSNSRSEMNVSTLELGDSALYLCASSLEVVGSYEQYFGPGTRLTVT.

This clonotype was detected ten times or more. The chain uses TRBV7-2 and TRBJ1-3, with D unclear. Trimming pared 5 bases from V and 0 bases from J, leaving 11 bases between. This CDR3 contains 15 residues. In germline, CDR1 is SGHTA, CDR2 FQGNSA. The CDR3 reads CASSPTSVSGNTIYF. The CDR3 nucleotides read TGTGCCAGCAGCCCTACCAGTGTCTCTGGAAACACCATATATTTT.

With respect to this clonotype: Germline is not matched at one junction end, which may reflect a read error. This chain connects TRBV6-6 to TRBJ1-5; D not resolved. From germline, CDR1 is MNHNY and CDR2 SVGAGI (reference sequence). This CDR3 has 13 residues. CDR3 DNA sequence: TGTGCCAGCAATAAACGGGCTGATCGGCCCCAGCGTTTT. Translated: CASNKRADRPQRF.

This clonotype came up many times. CDR3 DNA: TGTGCCAGCAGTATTATGACAGGTTACCCGTCCTACGAGCAGTACTTC. Amino acid sequence: CASSIMTGYPSYEQYF. The chain couples TRBV28 to TRBJ2-7; weak D call: TRBD1 (6 bases). Germline-derived CDR1 and CDR2 are MDHEN and SYDVKM. V gave up 5 bases and J gave up 1 base, with 18 bases separating them. The CDR3 covers 16 residues.

This clonotype was recorded once. The chain has TRBV2 and TRBJ2-3; D may be TRBD1 or TRBD2 (6 bases each). CDR1 and CDR2 from the germline V gene are SNHLY and FYNNEI. The CDR3 totals 16 residues. V lost 4 bases to trimming and J lost 2 bases, with 16 bases between them. CDR3 DNA sequence: TGTGCCAGCAGTGGTTGGGGGCGGGGTTACACAGATACGCAGTATTTT. It encodes CASSGWGRGYTDTQYF.

This clonotype was detected once. Lacking the conserved final phenylalanine or tryptophan, this CDR3 likely reflects a read error. The chain carries TRBV6-6 and TRBJ2-1; 11 positions agree with TRBD2. J gave up 0 bases and V 5 bases, and 12 bases lay outside the gene matches. Germline V gives CDR1 MNHNY, CDR2 SVGAGI (reference sequence). This CDR3 has 19 amino acids. CDR3 protein: CASSPPLAGGPSSYNEQFS. As DNA, the CDR3 is TGTGCCAGCAGTCCACCTCTAGCGGGGGGACCGAGCTCCTACAATGAGCAGTTCTCC.

This clonotype was seen more than once but under ten times. V usage is TRBV21-1 and J usage is TRBJ1-5. TRBV21-1 is a known pseudogene. This CDR3 spans 14 amino acids. This CDR3 reads CASSAGEGDQPQHF. CDR3 bases: TGTGCCAGCAGTGCAGGGGAGGGGGATCAGCCCCAGCATTTT.

Comment on this clonotype: Being one base from a much bigger clone, this may be a read error. The chain recombines TRBV30 with TRBJ2-7; a possible D gene is TRBD2 (6 bases). Trimming pared 7 bases from V and 5 bases from J, leaving 15 bases between. There are 12 residues in the CDR3. Germline V gives CDR1 GTSNPN, CDR2 SVGIG (reference sequence). The CDR3: CASEGPSHEQYF. The CDR3 DNA reads TGTGCCTCGGAGGGGCCCAGCCACGAGCAGTACTTC.

A word on this clonotype: A much larger clone lies a single base off, so this may be a read error. Since the CDR3 does not end with the conserved phenylalanine or tryptophan, this likely comes from a read error. This chain links TRBV27 with TRBJ2-7; tentative D call: TRBD2 (5 bases). Per germline, CDR1 MNHEY and CDR2 SMNVEV (reference sequence). The CDR3 extends over 13 amino acids. Trimming left V 6 bases short and J 3 bases short, with 12 bases between. The CDR3 is CASRAGMLYEQYS. DNA of the CDR3: TGTGCCAGCAGGGCCGGGATGCTCTACGAGCAGTACTCC.